The 4 T cell receptor beta chains reported below all come from one sample, sequenced in a study of vaccination and CD4 T cells after COVID-19. The Oncomine TCR Beta short-read assay was applied to DNA of cultured CD4+ T cells. TCRdb fed the PCR reads into MiXCR, producing one record per CDR3 protein. The profile shows 4,000 to 5,500 distinct CDR3 sequences, approximately 57% of them singletons. Treatment noted: approximately 9-day PBMC culture with coronavirus spike peptide pools or control peptides (ViraFEST assay). Gathered ahead of the COVID-19 pandemic (2011-2018) were the CD4+ T cells of the unexposed donor. Their antigens are not known. The sample consisted of CD4+ T cells from blood, cultured in vitro. Source of these receptors: a human donor in good health.

This clonotype was picked up one time. The genes are TRBV2 and TRBJ1-5; unclear D gene. V was shortened by 1 base and J by 4 bases, with 11 bases between the two germline ends. CDR3 size: 15 residues. In germline, CDR1 is SNHLY, CDR2 FYNNEI. The CDR3 DNA follows: TGTGCCAGCAGTGAAGAGGTGTCAGAGAATCAGCCCCAGCATTTT. Amino acid sequence: CASSEEVSENQPQHF.

V and J are TRBV20-1 and TRBJ1-2; D is unclear. CDR1 DFQATT and CDR2 SNEGSKA come from the germline V gene (reference sequence). The CDR3 consists of 13 residues. The V and J ends lost 1 base and 4 bases respectively, with 10 bases between them. The CDR3 sequence is CSARGGSSYGYTF. CDR3 nucleotides: TGCAGTGCTAGAGGCGGGAGTTCCTATGGCTACACCTTC.

This rearrangement joins TRBV7-2 to TRBJ2-7; 9 bases align to TRBD2. The V and J ends lost 7 bases and 3 bases, in that order; junction bases with no gene match: 13. CDR3 length equals 16 residues. Germline V CDR1 and CDR2: SGHTA, FQGNSA. CDR3 DNA: TGTGCCAGCACCGGAACCCTAGCGGGGAGGAACTACGAGCAGTACTTC. Translation gives CASTGTLAGRNYEQYF.

The J gene is TRBJ1-5, the V gene TRBV7-9, with D perhaps TRBD1 (6 bases). Trimming stripped 0 bases from V and 4 bases from J, with 10 bases between. The germline V gene has CDR1 SEHNR and CDR2 FQNEAQ (reference sequence). CDR3 length: 15 residues. CDR3 in amino acids: CASSLAGGQNQPQHF. The CDR3 nucleotides read TGTGCCAGCAGCTTAGCGGGGGGACAAAATCAGCCCCAGCATTTT.